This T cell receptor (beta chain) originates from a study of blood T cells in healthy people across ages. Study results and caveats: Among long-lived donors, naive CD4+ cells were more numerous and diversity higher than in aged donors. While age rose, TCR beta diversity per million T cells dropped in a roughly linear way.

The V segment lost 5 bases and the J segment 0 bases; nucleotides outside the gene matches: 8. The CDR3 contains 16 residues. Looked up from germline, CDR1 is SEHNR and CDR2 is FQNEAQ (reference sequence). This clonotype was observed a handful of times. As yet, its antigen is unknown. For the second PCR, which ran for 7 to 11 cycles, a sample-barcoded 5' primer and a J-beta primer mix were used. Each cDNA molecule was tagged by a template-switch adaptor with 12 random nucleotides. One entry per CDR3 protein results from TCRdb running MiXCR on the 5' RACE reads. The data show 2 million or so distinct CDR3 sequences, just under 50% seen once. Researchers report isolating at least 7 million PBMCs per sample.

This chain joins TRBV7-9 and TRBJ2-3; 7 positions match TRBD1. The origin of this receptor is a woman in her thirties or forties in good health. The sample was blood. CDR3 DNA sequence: TGTGCCAGCAGCCAGCCGACAGGGATTAGCACAGATACGCAGTATTTT. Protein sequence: CASSQPTGISTDTQYF.